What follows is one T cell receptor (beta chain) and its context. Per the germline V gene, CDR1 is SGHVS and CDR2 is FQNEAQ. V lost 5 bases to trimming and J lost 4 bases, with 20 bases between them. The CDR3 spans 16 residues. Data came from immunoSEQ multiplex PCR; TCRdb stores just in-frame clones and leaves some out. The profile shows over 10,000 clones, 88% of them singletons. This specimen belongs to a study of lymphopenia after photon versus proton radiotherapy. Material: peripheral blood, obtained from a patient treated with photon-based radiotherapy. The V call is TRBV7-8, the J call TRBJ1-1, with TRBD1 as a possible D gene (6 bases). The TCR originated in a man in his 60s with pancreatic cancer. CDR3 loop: CASSGVGGRLGTEAFF. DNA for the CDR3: TGTGCCAGCAGCGGCGTCGGGGGGCGTCTAGGCACTGAAGCTTTCTTT.